This TCR beta chain was recovered during a study of T cells in pancreatic ductal adenocarcinoma. Study-level results: Mean clonality was about 0.11 in tumors and roughly 0.068 in blood, not significantly different. Comparisons of tumor and blood clonality may show falsely lower tumor diversity. Compared with tumor, blood showed more total productive templates and approximately 8-fold more clonotypes. The resected pancreatic cancer cohort was biased toward the minority with early-stage disease.

Comments on this clone: What it binds is not known.

This table comes from immunoSEQ multiplex PCR, and its TCRdb copy is limited to in-frame clones, with some not included. This table has about 98,000 clones, around 96% appearing once. The germline V gene encodes CDR1 MDHEN and CDR2 SYDVKM. Trimming took off 5 bases at V and 2 bases at J, with 15 bases between the two ends. The CDR3 contains 16 residues. Selected pancreatic ductal adenocarcinoma patients had undergone surgery without neoadjuvant therapy. The chain recombines TRBV28 with TRBJ2-2; D gene ambiguous. The clonotype was recovered from a human donor with pancreatic ductal adenocarcinoma. Material for sequencing was PBMCs. This CDR3 is CASSPTNPLNTGELFF. The CDR3 DNA reads as TGTGCCAGCAGTCCTACTAACCCCCTTAACACCGGGGAGCTGTTTTTT.